The 19 T cell receptor beta chains in this list originate from one sample, sequenced in a study of OX40 agonist ivuxolimab in advanced cancers. Assay used: immunoSEQ multiplex PCR; TCRdb lists only in-frame clones, some missing. This repertoire shows 55,000 to 70,000 clones, 65% to 90% found once; its top ten account for over 0.7%. The starting material was CD4+ or CD8+ T cells sorted from blood, obtained in a trial of the OX40 agonist ivuxolimab. The source of these receptors is an adult with an advanced solid tumor such as melanoma, head and neck, liver or kidney cancer.

The V and J genes are TRBV29-1 and TRBJ1-1, with D possibly matching TRBD1 (6 bases). Looked up from germline, CDR1 is SQVTM and CDR2 is ANQGSEA. This CDR3 contains 14 residues. V was pared by 7 bases and J by 0 bases, with 15 bases between. In DNA, the CDR3 is TGCAGCGCCACAAGGGGGACGGTGAACACTGAAGCTTTCTTT. It translates to CSATRGTVNTEAFF.

The chain joins TRBV5-1 to TRBJ2-5, with 12 bases that match TRBD1. Germline V gene lookup returns CDR1 SGHRS and CDR2 YFSETQ. V lost 3 bases and J lost 1; bases outside the gene matches: 1. CDR3 length equals 15 residues. CDR3 residues: CASSSGQGAQETQYF. CDR3 in DNA: TGCGCCAGCAGCTCGGGACAGGGGGCCCAAGAGACCCAGTACTTC.

V usage is TRBV6-1 and J usage is TRBJ1-2; no clear D gene. Germline V gene data show CDR1 as MNHNS and CDR2 as SASEGT. With 3 bases removed from V and 7 bases from J, the gap between germline ends came to 9 bases. The CDR3 is made up of 12 amino acids. CDR3 nucleotide sequence: TGTGCCAGCAGTGACGTAAATGTTGGCTACACCTTC. It yields the protein CASSDVNVGYTF.

The genes are TRBV15 and TRBJ2-5, with D perhaps TRBD1 or TRBD2 (6 bases each). This CDR3 comprises 13 residues. V gave up 6 bases and J gave up 6 bases, with 14 bases separating them. Germline V lookup: CDR1 LNHNV, CDR2 YYDKDF (reference sequence). As DNA, the CDR3 is TGTGCCACCAGGCCTTCGGGGGCGAAGACCCAGTACTTC. It encodes CATRPSGAKTQYF. Supplemented by reference TRBV15 and TRBJ2-5, the full variable domain reads DAMVIQNPRYQVTQFGKPVTLSCSQTLNHNVMYWYQQKSSQAPKLLFHYYDKDFNNEADTPDNFQSRRPNTSFCFLDIRSPGLGDTAMYLCATRPSGAKTQYFGPGTRLLVL.

The chain is built from TRBV28 and TRBJ2-7; the match to TRBD1 covers 12 bases. There are 15 residues in the CDR3. CDR1 is MDHEN and CDR2 is SYDVKM in the germline V gene. V lost 4 bases and J lost 7; bases outside the gene matches: 8. The DNA of the CDR3 is TGTGCCAGCAGTTCCCCAGGGACAGGGGGCTATGAGCAGTACTTC. Encoded protein: CASSSPGTGGYEQYF.

J is TRBJ1-5 and V is TRBV6-1; 7 bases line up with TRBD1. Germline V gives CDR1 MNHNS, CDR2 SASEGT. V was pared by 7 bases and J by 1 base, with 7 bases of the junction left unmatched. The CDR3 runs 15 residues. The CDR3 reads CASTIGQASNQPQHF. In DNA, the CDR3 is TGTGCCAGCACTATCGGACAGGCCAGCAATCAGCCCCAGCATTTT.

The V call is TRBV28, the J call TRBJ2-7; the match to TRBD1 covers 11 bases. CDR1 is MDHEN, CDR2 SYDVKM, per germline. CDR3 size: 15 residues. Trimming removed 3 bases from V and 1 base from J; junction bases left unmatched: 2. The DNA for the CDR3 is TGTGCCAGCAGTTTCGGGGACAGGGGGTCCTACGAGCAGTACTTC. It encodes CASSFGDRGSYEQYF. Combining the CDR3 with reference TRBV28 and TRBJ2-7 gives the whole variable domain DVKVTQSSRYLVKRTGEKVFLECVQDMDHENMFWYRQDPGLGLRLIYFSYDVKMKEKGDIPEGYSVSREKKERFSLILESASTNQTSMYLCASSFGDRGSYEQYFGPGTRLTVT.

The J gene is TRBJ2-7, the V gene TRBV10-2; 10 bases fit TRBD1. The CDR3 is 15 amino acids. Germline lookup yields CDR1 WSHSY and CDR2 SAAADI. V was pared by 6 bases and J by 2 bases, with 7 bases of the junction left unmatched. The chain's CDR3 is CASSTGTGAPYEQYF. CDR3 coding DNA: TGCGCCAGCAGCACCGGGACAGGGGCTCCCTACGAGCAGTACTTC.

A single count supports this clone. V and J are TRBV7-2 and TRBJ2-3; tentative D call: TRBD1 (6 bases). Trimming took off 0 bases at V and 4 bases at J, with 8 bases between the two ends. CDR1 is SGHTA and CDR2 is FQGNSA in the germline V gene. The CDR3 consists of 14 residues. The CDR3 DNA reads as TGTGCCAGCAGCTTAGCGAGGGGGTCAGATACGCAGTATTTT. Amino acids: CASSLARGSDTQYF.

J is TRBJ2-5 and V is TRBV7-8; 7 bases match TRBD1. CDR1 and CDR2 (germline): SGHVS, FQNEAQ. Trimming took 5 bases from V and 4 from J; bases not matched to a gene: 4. CDR3 length equals 13 residues. The CDR3 bases are TGTGCCAGCAGCGGACAGGTCGGAGAGACCCAGTACTTC. Translated, it gives CASSGQVGETQYF.

The chain recombines TRBV2 with TRBJ2-7; D could derive from TRBD1 or TRBD2 (5 bases each). CDR3 size: 14 residues. Germline V CDR1 and CDR2: SNHLY, FYNNEI. Trimming removed 9 bases from V and 3 bases from J, with 18 bases in between. CDR3 DNA: TGTGCCAGTAAACCGGGACCAGAGCTCTACGAGCAGTACTTC. Amino acids: CASKPGPELYEQYF.

This chain uses TRBV9 with TRBJ1-3, with TRBD1 identical over 7 bases. This CDR3 is built from 15 residues. Germline V gene lookup returns CDR1 SGDLS and CDR2 YYNGEE. The junction had 10 bases not matched to a gene; V was cut back by 7 bases and J by 3 bases. The CDR3 nucleotides read TGTGCCAGCGCCATGACAGGGACTGGTGGAAACACCATATATTTT. This gives the protein CASAMTGTGGNTIYF.

CDR3: CASSLTLPGGETQYF. The CDR3 coding sequence is TGTGCCAGCAGTTTGACCCTCCCGGGGGGAGAGACCCAGTACTTC. The chain uses TRBV6-5 and TRBJ2-5; TRBD2 matches at 7 bases. The germline gives CDR1 MNHEY, CDR2 SVGAGI. J was trimmed by 4 bases and V by 4 bases; bases with no gene match: 9. This CDR3 spans 15 amino acids.

This chain uses TRBV19 with TRBJ1-3; no clear D. The length of the CDR3 is 12 residues. CDR1 is LNHDA, CDR2 SQIVND, per germline (reference sequence). With 6 bases removed from V and 3 bases from J, the gap between germline ends came to 6 bases. CDR3: CASRPGGNTIYF. The CDR3 DNA reads TGTGCCAGTAGGCCGGGTGGAAACACCATATATTTT.

The chain recombines TRBV7-9 with TRBJ1-2; D unresolved. Germline V gene lookup returns CDR1 SEHNR and CDR2 FQNEAQ (reference sequence). This CDR3 contains 13 residues. Trimming removed 5 bases at V and 3 bases at J, with 10 bases between. CDR3 protein: CASSPGVDYGYTF. CDR3 nucleotides: TGTGCCAGCAGCCCTGGGGTAGACTATGGCTACACCTTC.

The genes are TRBV19 and TRBJ2-1; either TRBD1 or TRBD2 may fit D (6 bases each). V lost 6 bases and J 0 bases, leaving 9 bases between the germline ends. The CDR3 consists of 14 residues. Germline V CDR1 and CDR2: LNHDA, SQIVND (reference sequence). Written as DNA, the CDR3 is TGTGCCAGTAGCGGGGGCGGCTCCTACAATGAGCAGTTCTTC. Translation gives CASSGGGSYNEQFF.

The count of this clone is one. The chain recombines TRBV18 with TRBJ1-2; D not resolved. The CDR3 spans 15 residues. V was shortened by 3 bases and J by 0 bases, with 11 bases between the two germline ends. Germline lookup yields CDR1 KGHSH and CDR2 LQKENI. CDR3 DNA sequence: TGTGCCAGCTCACCCAGCCAAGGAACTAACTATGGCTACACCTTC. This codes for CASSPSQGTNYGYTF.

The chain employs TRBV10-3 and TRBJ1-1; D call uncertain. The CDR3 has 15 residues. V was pared by 0 bases and J by 4 bases, with 12 bases between. The V gene's germline CDR1 is ENHRY and CDR2 SYGVKD. CDR3 in DNA: TGTGCCATCAGTGAGTCGGGAGGAAAAGTCACTGAAGCTTTCTTT. Amino acids: CAISESGGKVTEAFF.

The rearrangement uses TRBV7-9 and TRBJ1-5; unclear D gene. Looked up from germline, CDR1 is SEHNR and CDR2 is FQNEAQ (reference sequence). The CDR3 has 15 residues. V lost 1 base and J lost 5, with 12 bases in between. This chain's CDR3 is CASSLDGLADQPQHF. CDR3 in DNA: TGTGCCAGCAGCTTAGATGGTTTAGCGGATCAGCCCCAGCATTTT.